Listed below are T cell receptor beta chains from one sample, sequenced in a study of STAT3 mutations in large granular lymphocyte leukemia. TCRdb's table, derived via immunoSEQ multiplex PCR, lists solely in-frame clones and lacks some. The table shows 12,000 or so clones, with over 75% occurring only once. Material: peripheral blood mononuclear cells. The receptor set was obtained from a man at least 80 years old with T-cell large granular lymphocyte leukemia. Some clones in this sample may be carry-over from other donors' samples. The CDR3 runs from the conserved cysteine through the conserved F or W. The order of the fields is CDR3 DNA, CDR3 protein, J gene, clone size, D gene, V gene. D genes are given only for firm matches. Clone sizes are given selectively: once, few, many, or a class where the clone is expanded.

cdr3_nt: TGTGCCAGCAGCTTGGGTGGGCCCGGACACAATGAGCAGTTCTTC
cdr3_aa: CASSLGGPGHNEQFF
j_call: TRBJ2-1
clone_size: .
d_call: .
v_call: TRBV7-3

cdr3_nt: TGCAGCGTTCTCATTCGGGTCCACGACAGGGGTGAGACCCAGTACTTC
cdr3_aa: CSVLIRVHDRGETQYF
j_call: TRBJ2-5
clone_size: .
d_call: TRBD1
v_call: TRBV29-1

cdr3_nt: TGTGCCAGCAGCCGTCAGGGGGCTTTGAACACTGAAGCTTTCTTT
cdr3_aa: CASSRQGALNTEAFF
j_call: TRBJ1-1
clone_size: .
d_call: TRBD1
v_call: TRBV14

cdr3_nt: TGTGCCAGCAAGCCTAGCCAGGGCACAGATACGCAGTATTTT
cdr3_aa: CASKPSQGTDTQYF
j_call: TRBJ2-3
clone_size: .
d_call: .
v_call: TRBV19

cdr3_nt: TGTGCCAGCAGGGTCGGGGTTTATAGCAATCAGCCCCAGCATTTT
cdr3_aa: CASRVGVYSNQPQHF
j_call: TRBJ1-5
clone_size: .
d_call: .
v_call: TRBV6-5

cdr3_nt: TGCGCCAGCAGCCCAGGACAGGGGGCCTACGAGCAGTACTTC
cdr3_aa: CASSPGQGAYEQYF
j_call: TRBJ2-7
clone_size: few
d_call: TRBD1
v_call: TRBV5-1

cdr3_nt: TGTGCCAGCAGTACCCTTCCAATCCGGGACAGTGTTGGCTACACCTTC
cdr3_aa: CASSTLPIRDSVGYTF
j_call: TRBJ1-2
clone_size: .
d_call: TRBD1
v_call: TRBV27

cdr3_nt: TGTGCCAGCAACCGTGAAGCTGGGGGCCTTCACGGGGCCAACGTCCTGACTTTC
cdr3_aa: CASNREAGGLHGANVLTF
j_call: TRBJ2-6
clone_size: .
d_call: .
v_call: TRBV7-2

cdr3_nt: TGTGCCTTCTCCAGGGACGGCCCCACCAAGCAGTACTTC
cdr3_aa: CAFSRDGPTKQYF
j_call: TRBJ2-7
clone_size: .
d_call: .
v_call: TRBV30

cdr3_nt: TGTGCCAGTAGTATAAGCGGGACATATGGCTACACCTTC
cdr3_aa: CASSISGTYGYTF
j_call: TRBJ1-2
clone_size: .
d_call: .
v_call: TRBV19

cdr3_nt: TGTGCCAGTAGTATAGTACGACCGAATAGCAATCAGCCCCAGCATTTT
cdr3_aa: CASSIVRPNSNQPQHF
j_call: TRBJ1-5
clone_size: .
d_call: .
v_call: TRBV19

cdr3_nt: TGTGCCAGCTTGGGAGTCTCAACGGGCAATCAGCCCCAGCATTTT
cdr3_aa: CASLGVSTGNQPQHF
j_call: TRBJ1-5
clone_size: few
d_call: .
v_call: TRBV28

cdr3_nt: TGTGCCAGCAGCGTCTTGGGGCAGGGGCAGCCCCAGCATTTT
cdr3_aa: CASSVLGQGQPQHF
j_call: TRBJ1-5
clone_size: .
d_call: .
v_call: TRBV27

cdr3_nt: TGCGCCAGCAGCTTGACAGGGCCGAACACTGAAGCTTTCTTT
cdr3_aa: CASSLTGPNTEAFF
j_call: TRBJ1-1
clone_size: .
d_call: .
v_call: TRBV5-1

cdr3_nt: TGTGCCAGCAGCCCCATGGGGGGCGGGGCAACCTACGAGCAGTACTTC
cdr3_aa: CASSPMGGGATYEQYF
j_call: TRBJ2-7
clone_size: .
d_call: .
v_call: TRBV7-3

cdr3_nt: TGTGCCAGCAGACCCGTGCTGGGGCGACGAGGCTACACCTTC
cdr3_aa: CASRPVLGRRGYTF
j_call: TRBJ1-2
clone_size: once
d_call: .
v_call: TRBV6-5

cdr3_nt: TGTGCCAGCTCAACGGGACAAGATAATTCACCCCTCCACTTT
cdr3_aa: CASSTGQDNSPLHF
j_call: TRBJ1-6
clone_size: .
d_call: .
v_call: TRBV18

cdr3_nt: TGTGCCAGCAGCTTGACAGTTAACCCATACAATGAGCAGTTCTTC
cdr3_aa: CASSLTVNPYNEQFF
j_call: TRBJ2-1
clone_size: .
d_call: .
v_call: TRBV5-4

cdr3_nt: TGTGCCAGTTCCGTCACAGGGTTAGATTCACCCCTCCACTTT
cdr3_aa: CASSVTGLDSPLHF
j_call: TRBJ1-6
clone_size: .
d_call: .
v_call: TRBV19

cdr3_nt: TGTGCCAGCAGTAAGACAGGGGGCTGGGAGACCCAGTACTTC
cdr3_aa: CASSKTGGWETQYF
j_call: TRBJ2-5
clone_size: .
d_call: TRBD1
v_call: TRBV6-5

cdr3_nt: TGTGCCAGCAGGTGGGACAGGGAAAATACGCAGTATTTT
cdr3_aa: CASRWDRENTQYF
j_call: TRBJ2-3
clone_size: .
d_call: TRBD1
v_call: TRBV27

cdr3_nt: TGCGCCAGCAGCTTGGAGGGGCTGGGACTAGCGGGGGTCTACAATGAGCAGTTCTTC
cdr3_aa: CASSLEGLGLAGVYNEQFF
j_call: TRBJ2-1
clone_size: .
d_call: TRBD2
v_call: TRBV5-1

cdr3_nt: TGTGCCAGCAGCCCCGGGACAGGGCGGTACGAGCAGTACTTC
cdr3_aa: CASSPGTGRYEQYF
j_call: TRBJ2-7
clone_size: once
d_call: TRBD1
v_call: TRBV5-6

cdr3_nt: TGTGCCTGGACTATGGAAAGCGGGGCCCTCTACAATGAGCAGTTCTTC
cdr3_aa: CAWTMESGALYNEQFF
j_call: TRBJ2-1
clone_size: .
d_call: TRBD2
v_call: TRBV30

cdr3_nt: TGCGCCAGCATGAAGGGTAGCGGGAACACTGAAGCTTTCTTT
cdr3_aa: CASMKGSGNTEAFF
j_call: TRBJ1-1
clone_size: .
d_call: .
v_call: TRBV5-1

cdr3_nt: TGCGCCAGCAGTGAGATTAGCGGGGGGGCGGCCTACAATGAGCAGTTCTTC
cdr3_aa: CASSEISGGAAYNEQFF
j_call: TRBJ2-1
clone_size: .
d_call: TRBD2
v_call: TRBV5-1

cdr3_nt: TGTGCCAGTAGTACCGGGGGGAGCACCGGGGAGCTGTTTTTT
cdr3_aa: CASSTGGSTGELFF
j_call: TRBJ2-2
clone_size: .
d_call: TRBD2
v_call: TRBV19

cdr3_nt: TGTGCCAGCAGTTACTCGGGCAGGGGGCACGGCTACACCTTC
cdr3_aa: CASSYSGRGHGYTF
j_call: TRBJ1-2
clone_size: .
d_call: TRBD1
v_call: TRBV6-5

cdr3_nt: TGCAGTGCTAGCTCGGCTTATGGCTACACCTTC
cdr3_aa: CSASSAYGYTF
j_call: TRBJ1-2
clone_size: .
d_call: .
v_call: TRBV20-1

cdr3_nt: TGTGCCAGTAGTATCAGCGAGGGCACAGATACGCAGTATTTT
cdr3_aa: CASSISEGTDTQYF
j_call: TRBJ2-3
clone_size: .
d_call: .
v_call: TRBV19

cdr3_nt: TGTGCCACCGAATTCACCTATGGCTACACCTTC
cdr3_aa: CATEFTYGYTF
j_call: TRBJ1-2
clone_size: .
d_call: .
v_call: TRBV28

cdr3_nt: TGTGCCAGCAGCTTAGCTAGGCAAGAGACCCAGTACTTC
cdr3_aa: CASSLARQETQYF
j_call: TRBJ2-5
clone_size: .
d_call: .
v_call: TRBV7-6

cdr3_nt: TGTGCCAGCAGCTTATACGTCGTGGTCAGGGGCACTGAAGCTTTCTTT
cdr3_aa: CASSLYVVVRGTEAFF
j_call: TRBJ1-1
clone_size: .
d_call: .
v_call: TRBV7-9

cdr3_nt: TGTGCCTGGGCCCGGGACAGGGACCACGAGCAGTACTTC
cdr3_aa: CAWARDRDHEQYF
j_call: TRBJ2-7
clone_size: .
d_call: TRBD1
v_call: TRBV30

cdr3_nt: TGTGCCAGCTCAGCCCTCCCCGGGATCTACGAGCAGTACTTC
cdr3_aa: CASSALPGIYEQYF
j_call: TRBJ2-7
clone_size: .
d_call: .
v_call: TRBV18

cdr3_nt: TGTGCCAGCAGTTTCTCCAGGTCCTACGAGCAGTACTTC
cdr3_aa: CASSFSRSYEQYF
j_call: TRBJ2-7
clone_size: .
d_call: .
v_call: TRBV27

cdr3_nt: TGTGCCAGCAGCTTCTTTGGACCCGGAGGGAATTCACCCCTCCACTTT
cdr3_aa: CASSFFGPGGNSPLHF
j_call: TRBJ1-6
clone_size: .
d_call: .
v_call: TRBV5-8

cdr3_nt: TGTGCCATCGGTGGGGGGGGCACAGATACGCAGTATTTT
cdr3_aa: CAIGGGGTDTQYF
j_call: TRBJ2-3
clone_size: .
d_call: TRBD2
v_call: TRBV28